This T cell receptor beta chain was observed in a study of blood T cell repertoires in COVID-19. The CDR3 extends over 14 amino acids. The V end was cut by 0 bases, the J end by 7 bases, with 8 bases between. CDR1 and CDR2 (germline): SGHRS, YFSETQ. Profiled with immunoSEQ multiplex PCR; TCRdb holds only in-frame clones, not every one. The table lists hundreds of thousands of clones, 89% of them singletons. The sequence was obtained from a man in his sixties who had recovered from COVID-19. The sequencing sample was made of PBMCs or T cells enriched from blood (not recorded which). The chain has TRBV5-1 and TRBJ1-6; D ambiguous. CDR3: CASSLGPVNSPLHF. The CDR3 region has the DNA TGCGCCAGCAGCTTGGGGCCAGTCAATTCACCCCTCCACTTT.